These T cell receptor beta chains were read from a single sample in a study of T-cell reconstitution after alpha-beta-depleted transplantation in children. TCRdb reprocessed the PCR reads via MiXCR and lists one record per CDR3 protein. Of hundreds of thousands of distinct CDR3 sequences listed, around 13% were seen once; the top ten hold about 2.2%. The starting material was PBMCs, mostly from graft donor cells, obtained 360 days after TCRalphabeta/CD19-depleted stem cell transplant. These receptors originate from a male patient under 18 who had a stem cell transplant for acute myeloid leukemia, so the T cells may come from the graft donor. The CDR3 runs from the conserved cysteine through the conserved F or W. Each record gives: V gene, clone size, D gene, J gene, CDR3 DNA, CDR3 protein. D genes are given only for firm matches. Rows give clone size only sometimes, using once, few, many, or a class for an expanded clone.

V gene: TRBV20-1
clone size: -
D gene: -
J gene: TRBJ2-1
CDR3 DNA: TGCAGTGCTAGTCTATGGAATGAGCAGTTCTTC
CDR3 protein: CSASLWNEQFF

V gene: TRBV15
clone size: -
D gene: -
J gene: TRBJ2-1
CDR3 DNA: TGTGCCACCAGCAGAGAGGACCTGAGGGGTTACAATGAGCAGTTCTTC
CDR3 protein: CATSREDLRGYNEQFF

V gene: TRBV6-5
clone size: -
D gene: -
J gene: TRBJ2-1
CDR3 DNA: TGTGCCAGCAGTTACCTCCGAGCGGAGGGGGTAGGCCTTGGGGATGAGCAGTTCTTC
CDR3 protein: CASSYLRAEGVGLGDEQFF

V gene: TRBV7-9
clone size: -
D gene: -
J gene: TRBJ2-1
CDR3 DNA: TGTGCCAGCAGCTTAGCGCGAGGGGGGGGATCGGATGAGCAGTTCTTC
CDR3 protein: CASSLARGGGSDEQFF

V gene: TRBV2
clone size: many
D gene: -
J gene: TRBJ2-7
CDR3 DNA: TGTGCCAGCAGTGAGGACGCACACGAGCAGTACTTC
CDR3 protein: CASSEDAHEQYF

V gene: TRBV20-1
clone size: many
D gene: -
J gene: TRBJ2-3
CDR3 DNA: TGCAGTGCTAGAGAAACCGGGACTAGCACAGATACGCAGTATTTT
CDR3 protein: CSARETGTSTDTQYF

V gene: TRBV19
clone size: -
D gene: -
J gene: TRBJ2-2
CDR3 DNA: TGTGCCAGTAGTTCAAATACAGGGTTCGGCGGGGAGCTGTTTTTT
CDR3 protein: CASSSNTGFGGELFF

V gene: TRBV28
clone size: -
D gene: -
J gene: TRBJ1-2
CDR3 DNA: TGTGCCAGCACCGAAGCCAATTTTAACTATGGCTACACCTTC
CDR3 protein: CASTEANFNYGYTF

V gene: TRBV7-9
clone size: -
D gene: TRBD1
J gene: TRBJ2-1
CDR3 DNA: TGTGCCAGCAGCAGGCCCGGGACAGGGGGCGCCCACAATGAGCAGTTCTTC
CDR3 protein: CASSRPGTGGAHNEQFF

V gene: TRBV5-1
clone size: many
D gene: -
J gene: TRBJ2-4
CDR3 DNA: TGCGCCAGCAGTTGGACCCTAGCCAAAAACATTCAGTACTTC
CDR3 protein: CASSWTLAKNIQYF

V gene: TRBV3-1
clone size: few
D gene: -
J gene: TRBJ2-7
CDR3 DNA: TGTGCCAGCAGCCAAGTGTCCGATTGGGGCTACGAGCAGTACTTC
CDR3 protein: CASSQVSDWGYEQYF

V gene: TRBV7-9
clone size: few
D gene: -
J gene: TRBJ2-1
CDR3 DNA: TGTGCCAGCAGCGCCGGGACCACAAATGAGCAGTTCTTC
CDR3 protein: CASSAGTTNEQFF

V gene: TRBV20-1
clone size: -
D gene: -
J gene: TRBJ1-5
CDR3 DNA: TGCAGTGCAAGAGGAGGGATCGTCAATCAGCCCCAGCATTTT
CDR3 protein: CSARGGIVNQPQHF

V gene: TRBV29-1
clone size: -
D gene: -
J gene: TRBJ2-5
CDR3 DNA: TGCAGCGTTGTATCAGGGGATAGGAGCAGGGAGACCCAGTACTTC
CDR3 protein: CSVVSGDRSRETQYF